This TCR beta chain comes out of a study of T cell responses to AZD1222 COVID-19 vaccine. Between the trimmed V and J ends, which lost 0 bases and 8 bases, there was a span of 13 bases. The CDR3 length is 14 residues. This clone was detected only once. The table came from immunoSEQ multiplex PCR; TCRdb's copy has only in-frame clones and leaves some out. Found here are 250,000 to 300,000 clones, 90% to 95% of them singletons; the top ten hold around 0.6%. The J gene is TRBJ1-2, the V gene TRBV23-1; maybe TRBD1 (5 bases). TRBV23-1 belongs to the ORF category, with a function that is uncertain. Sequencing was performed on peripheral blood, taken 28 days after the second AZD1222 dose. The source of this sequence is an adult who received the AZD1222 COVID-19 vaccine. The CDR3, as DNA: TGCGCCAGCAGTCAATCGGCAGGGATGGGCGGCTACACCTTC. This translates into CASSQSAGMGGYTF.